These 23 T cell receptor beta chains originate from one sample sequenced in a study of shared clonotypes between healthy human individuals. Clones were sequenced by immunoSEQ multiplex PCR, and TCRdb holds only the in-frame ones, with some missing. The sample shows about 590,000 clones, roughly 96% of them seen only once. Naive CD8 cells lacked CD45RO, underwent positive selection for CCR7 and left out terminally differentiated effector memory CD45RA+ cells. The sequencing sample was made of naive CD8+ T cells sorted from blood. The origin of the receptors is a woman aged 25-40 years in good health.

In its sample, this clone was seen once. CDR3: CSVEVKGTQETQYF. The DNA for the CDR3 is TGCAGCGTTGAAGTGAAGGGAACTCAAGAGACCCAGTACTTC. This chain uses TRBV29-1 with TRBJ2-5, with unresolved D. Germline V lookup: CDR1 SQVTM, CDR2 ANQGSEA. With 1 base removed from V and 2 bases from J, the gap between germline ends came to 11 bases. This CDR3 contains 14 residues. Variable domain in full (rest from reference TRBV29-1 and TRBJ2-5): SAVISQKPSRDICQRGTSLTIQCQVDSQVTMMFWYRQQPGQSLTLIATANQGSEATYESGFVIDKFPISRPNLTFSTLTVSNMSPEDSSIYLCSVEVKGTQETQYFGPGTRLLVL.

This chain connects TRBV15 to TRBJ1-5; D possibly corresponds to TRBD1 (6 bases). Trimming removed 3 bases at V and 2 bases at J, with 14 bases between. Germline-derived CDR1 and CDR2 are LNHNV and YYDKDF (reference sequence). The CDR3 runs 16 residues. The CDR3 here is CATSSATGLGNQPQHF. For the CDR3, the DNA is TGTGCCACCAGCAGTGCAACAGGGCTGGGCAATCAGCCCCAGCATTTT.

V usage is TRBV19 and J usage is TRBJ1-5; 12 bases map to TRBD1. The germline V gene has CDR1 LNHDA and CDR2 SQIVND (reference sequence). The J segment lost 3 bases and the V segment lost 2 bases, leaving 8 bases of the junction unmatched. The CDR3 contains 18 residues. CDR3 bases: TGTGCCAGTAGTATATCCGGGACAGGGGGCCCCTCCAATCAGCCCCAGCATTTT. It specifies CASSISGTGGPSNQPQHF.

The chain couples TRBV5-5 to TRBJ2-7, with D possibly matching TRBD2 (6 bases). CDR1 is SGHKS, CDR2 YYEKEE, per germline (reference sequence). The CDR3 consists of 16 residues. V lost 4 bases to trimming and J lost 0 bases, with 17 bases between them. Here the CDR3 reads CASSPTGDLSSYEQYF. In nucleotides, the CDR3 is TGTGCCAGCAGCCCTACGGGGGACCTAAGCTCCTACGAGCAGTACTTC.

The chain is built from TRBV11-2 and TRBJ2-7; D is possibly TRBD2 (5 bases). CDR3 length: 12 amino acids. V was trimmed by 5 bases and J by 3 bases, leaving 8 bases between them. Germline V lookup: CDR1 SGHAT, CDR2 FQNNGV. CDR3 sequence reads: CASSTGDYEQYF. Written as DNA, the CDR3 is TGTGCCAGCAGCACCGGGGACTACGAGCAGTACTTC.

For this clone: Mismatch with germline at one junction end may stem from a read error. V is TRBV15 and J is TRBJ1-1; D gene unclear. The germline V gene has CDR1 LNHNV and CDR2 YYDKDF (reference sequence). CDR3 size: 16 residues. CDR3 DNA: TGTGCCACCAGGAGAGCCGGTTATGAGATGAACACTGAAGCTTTCTTT. It is translated as CATRRAGYEMNTEAFF.

A single count supports this clone. The chain carries TRBV5-5 and TRBJ2-7, with D perhaps assigned TRBD1 or TRBD2 (6 bases each). Trimming left V 8 bases short and J 0 bases short, with 12 bases between. Looked up from germline, CDR1 is SGHKS and CDR2 is YYEKEE (reference sequence). The CDR3 consists of 13 residues. CDR3 residues: CASAWGASYEQYF. The CDR3 DNA follows: TGTGCCAGTGCCTGGGGGGCCTCCTACGAGCAGTACTTC.

On this clone: Different DNA sequences within this sample yield the same CDR3. CDR3 residues: CASSPGLAGGETQYF. The CDR3, as DNA: TGTGCCAGCAGCCCGGGACTAGCGGGAGGAGAGACCCAGTACTTC. V and J are TRBV13 and TRBJ2-5; 15 bases align to TRBD2. V trimming: 5 bases; J trimming: 4 bases; junction bases outside the gene matches: 2. Per germline, CDR1 PRHDT and CDR2 FYEKMQ (reference sequence). This CDR3 is 15 amino acids long.

The gene calls are TRBV27 and TRBJ2-7, with unresolved D. Germline-derived CDR1 and CDR2 are MNHEY and SMNVEV (reference sequence). Deletions cut 5 bases from V and 4 bases from J, with 12 bases between. The CDR3 is made up of 13 amino acids. CDR3 nucleotide sequence: TGTGCCAGCAGTCCCTGGCAGACATACGAGCAGTACTTC. Its translation is CASSPWQTYEQYF.

The genes are TRBV5-1 and TRBJ2-3; maybe TRBD2 (6 bases). The CDR3 loop spans 16 amino acids. Germline CDR1 SGHRS, CDR2 YFSETQ. V lost 0 bases, J lost 0 bases, and 11 bases lay in between. CDR3 coding DNA: TGCGCCAGCAGCTTGGAAGGTAGCGGCAGCACAGATACGCAGTATTTT. Its protein product is CASSLEGSGSTDTQYF.

V gene TRBV7-9 combines with J gene TRBJ2-7; 10 bases agree with TRBD2. Germline loops: CDR1 SEHNR, CDR2 FQNEAQ (reference sequence). J lost 4 bases, V lost 5 bases, and 5 bases had no gene match. The CDR3 loop spans 14 amino acids. The CDR3 is CASSPSGSRYEQYF. As DNA, the CDR3 is TGTGCCAGCAGCCCTAGCGGGAGTCGATACGAGCAGTACTTC.

As regards this clone: The same CDR3 arises from other DNA sequences in this sample as well. The chain links TRBV5-6 to TRBJ2-7, with no clear D. CDR3 length equals 13 residues. The V gene lost 0 bases and the J gene lost 7 bases, with 11 bases spanning the gap. Germline assignment: CDR1 SGHDT and CDR2 YYEEEE. Here the CDR3 DNA reads TGTGCCAGCAGCTTGGTTCGGGTTGGGGAGCAGTACTTC. This codes for CASSLVRVGEQYF.

V gene TRBV19 combines with J gene TRBJ1-1, with D unclear. V lost 10 bases to trimming and J lost 2 bases, with 14 bases between them. CDR1 and CDR2 (germline): LNHDA, SQIVND (reference sequence). CDR3 size: 13 residues. DNA of the CDR3: TGTGCCACCAGTATGGTGACTAACACTGAAGCTTTCTTT. Protein: CATSMVTNTEAFF.

The V call is TRBV5-1, the J call TRBJ1-3; maybe TRBD1 (6 bases). Trimming removed 0 bases at V and 3 bases at J, with 10 bases between. The CDR3 covers 15 residues. In germline, CDR1 is SGHRS, CDR2 YFSETQ. DNA for the CDR3: TGCGCCAGCAGCTTGGAACCAGGGGATGGAAACACCATATATTTT. Amino acid sequence: CASSLEPGDGNTIYF.

The chain uses TRBV9 and TRBJ1-2; D might be TRBD1 (5 bases). V dropped 0 bases and J dropped 4 bases, with 7 bases sitting between them. Germline CDR1 reads SGDLS; CDR2 reads YYNGEE. The CDR3 spans 13 residues. The CDR3 region has the DNA TGTGCCAGCAGCGTAGGACAGCTCTATGGCTACACCTTC. Translated, it gives CASSVGQLYGYTF.

This sequence joins TRBV5-6 and TRBJ2-3; D remains unclear. Trimming left V 4 bases short and J 3 bases short, with 12 bases between. Per germline, CDR1 SGHDT and CDR2 YYEEEE. This CDR3 is 14 amino acids long. CDR3 nucleotides: TGTGCCAGCAGCCCGGCCTGGGAAACAGATACGCAGTATTTT. It translates to CASSPAWETDTQYF.

V usage is TRBV9 and J usage is TRBJ1-2, with TRBD1 identical over 8 bases. Germline CDR1 and CDR2: SGDLS and YYNGEE. There are 15 residues in the CDR3. The V gene end was trimmed by 0 bases and the J gene end by 5 bases; junction bases not matched to a gene: 6. CDR3 coding DNA: TGTGCCAGCAGCGTAGGGTCAGGGGGCGCATATGGCTACACCTTC. Amino acid sequence: CASSVGSGGAYGYTF. Combining the CDR3 with reference TRBV9 and TRBJ1-2 gives the whole variable domain DSGVTQTPKHLITATGQRVTLRCSPRSGDLSVYWYQQSLDQGLQFLIQYYNGEERAKGNILERFSAQQFPDLHSELNLSSLELGDSALYFCASSVGSGGAYGYTFGSGTRLTVV.

This clone was seen only a few times. The rearrangement uses TRBV28 and TRBJ2-2; no reliable D call. There are 13 residues in the CDR3. V lost 8 bases and J 0 bases, leaving 7 bases between the germline ends. Looked up from germline, CDR1 is MDHEN and CDR2 is SYDVKM. CDR3 nucleotide sequence: TGTGCCAGCCGCTTTGCGAACACCGGGGAGCTGTTTTTT. It translates to CASRFANTGELFF. Variable domain in full (rest from reference TRBV28 and TRBJ2-2): DVKVTQSSRYLVKRTGEKVFLECVQDMDHENMFWYRQDPGLGLRLIYFSYDVKMKEKGDIPEGYSVSREKKERFSLILESASTNQTSMYLCASRFANTGELFFGEGSRLTVL.

The chain uses TRBV19 and TRBJ1-5, with D tentatively TRBD1 (5 bases). Trimming cost V 6 bases and J 5 bases, with 14 bases left between them. CDR1 and CDR2 from the germline V gene are LNHDA and SQIVND (reference sequence). The CDR3 extends over 14 amino acids. CDR3 amino acids: CASRSGTIYQPQHF. CDR3 DNA: TGTGCCAGTAGATCCGGGACTATCTATCAGCCCCAGCATTTT.

This rearrangement joins TRBV9 to TRBJ2-1, with D possibly being TRBD1 or TRBD2 (5 bases each). This CDR3 has 15 residues. Germline V gene sequence: CDR1 SGDLS, CDR2 YYNGEE. The V end lost 2 bases, the J end lost 7 bases, and 16 bases lay between the germline ends. CDR3 sequence (DNA): TGTGCCAGCAGCGTTGAGGGGCGAGGATTAAATGAGCAGTTCTTC. Translating it yields CASSVEGRGLNEQFF.

V usage is TRBV5-6 and J usage is TRBJ1-6; 7 nucleotides line up with TRBD1. The CDR3 consists of 15 residues. Trimming took 1 base from V and 7 from J; bases not matched to a gene: 5. CDR1 and CDR2 from the germline V gene are SGHDT and YYEEEE. As DNA, the CDR3 is TGTGCCAGCAGCTTGTATGGGACAGTGAATTCACCCCTCCACTTT. Its translation: CASSLYGTVNSPLHF.

The chain has TRBV28 and TRBJ1-5; D gene uncertain. The CDR3 length is 13 residues. Germline assignment: CDR1 MDHEN and CDR2 SYDVKM. V gave up 10 bases and J gave up 0 bases, with 10 bases separating them. CDR3 in DNA: TGTGCCACCCCGGGAGATAGCAATCAGCCCCAGCATTTT. It specifies CATPGDSNQPQHF.

Remarks on this clone: Other DNA sequences within the sample encode an identical CDR3. This chain links TRBV2 with TRBJ2-1, with TRBD1 identical over 11 bases. V lost 9 bases to trimming and J lost 3 bases; unmatched junction nucleotides: 4. CDR3 length: 14 residues. CDR1 SNHLY and CDR2 FYNNEI come from the germline V gene. CDR3 residues: CASSGTGGYNEQFF. The DNA for the CDR3 is TGTGCCAGTTCCGGGACAGGGGGCTACAATGAGCAGTTCTTC.